These 2 T cell receptor beta chains share one sample of origin, sequenced in a study of blood T cell repertoires in COVID-19 (dated by TCRdb to the early 2020s). Library preparation was by the immunoSEQ multiplex PCR assay. TCRdb's version of the immuneACCESS table is confined to in-frame rearrangements and falls short of the full clone set. An unresolved V gene accounts for under half of the shortfall where checked; the remainder is of unknown origin. In all, the sample holds around 400,000 clones, and around 90% of those were seen once. The top ten clonotypes cover more than 0.95% of the sample. Material: peripheral blood. The origin of the receptors is a middle-aged man with acute or convalescent COVID-19.

The chain uses TRBV29-1 and TRBJ1-1, with 7 bases identical to TRBD1. J gave up 6 bases and V 1 base, and 5 bases lay outside the gene matches. There are 13 residues in the CDR3. CDR1 and CDR2 (germline): SQVTM, ANQGSEA. The CDR3 coding sequence is TGCAGCGTTGAAGTGAGGGGGCTGGCTGAAGCTTTCTTT. Residues: CSVEVRGLAEAFF.

The chain employs TRBV5-1 and TRBJ2-2; D not certain. Looked up from germline, CDR1 is SGHRS and CDR2 is YFSETQ. V was cut by 2 bases and J by 4 bases, with 6 bases left in between. This CDR3 has 13 amino acids. This CDR3 reads CASSLSVTGELFF. As DNA, the CDR3 is TGCGCCAGCAGCTTAAGCGTCACCGGGGAGCTGTTTTTT.